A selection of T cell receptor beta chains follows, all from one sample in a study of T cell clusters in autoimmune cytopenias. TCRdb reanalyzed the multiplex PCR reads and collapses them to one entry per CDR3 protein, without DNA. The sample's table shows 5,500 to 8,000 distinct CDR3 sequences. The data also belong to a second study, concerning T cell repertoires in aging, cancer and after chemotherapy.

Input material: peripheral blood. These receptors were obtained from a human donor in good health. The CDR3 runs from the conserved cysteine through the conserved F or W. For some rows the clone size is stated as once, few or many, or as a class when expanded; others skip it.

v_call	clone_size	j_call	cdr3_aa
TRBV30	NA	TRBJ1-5	CAWSVKGQVDQPQHF
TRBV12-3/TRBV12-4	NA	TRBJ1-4	CASSASGTGWEKLFF
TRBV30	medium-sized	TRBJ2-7	CAWTRTGLIYEQYF
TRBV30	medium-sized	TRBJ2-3	CACPRGQTDTQYF
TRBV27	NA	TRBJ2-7	CASRPRTGNIYEQYF
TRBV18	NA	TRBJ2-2	CASSSTSGTGVTGELFF
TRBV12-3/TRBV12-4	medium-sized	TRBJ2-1	CASSLTAGGDEQFF
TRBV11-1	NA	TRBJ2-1	CASSLISGRKSYNEQFF
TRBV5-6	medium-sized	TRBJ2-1	CASSRDGPMTGQFF
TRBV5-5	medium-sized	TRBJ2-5	CASSRVGGQETQYF
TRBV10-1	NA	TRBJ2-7	CASSDGDRAGEQYF
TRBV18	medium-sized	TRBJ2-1	CASSPRVAEQFF
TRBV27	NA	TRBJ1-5	CASSLNRGGQPQHF
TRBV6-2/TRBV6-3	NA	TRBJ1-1	CASRRGWTEAFF
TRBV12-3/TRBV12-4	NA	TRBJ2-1	CASSSGGGRGNEQFF
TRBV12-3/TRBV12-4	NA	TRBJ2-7	CASSYRGKRYEQYF
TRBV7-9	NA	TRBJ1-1	CASSFTGQPNTEAFF
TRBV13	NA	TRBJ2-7	CASSSDREISYEQYF
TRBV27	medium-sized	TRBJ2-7	CASSRDGTYEQYF
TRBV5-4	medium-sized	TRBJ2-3	CASSPPGLASDTQYF
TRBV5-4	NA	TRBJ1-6	CASSLDRNNSPLHF
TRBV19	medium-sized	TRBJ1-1	CASSSPDLVHTEAFF
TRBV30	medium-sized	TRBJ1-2	CAWSGVAGSNGYTF
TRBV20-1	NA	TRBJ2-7	CSTTSGPTYEQYF
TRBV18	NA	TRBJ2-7	CASSTAGTSGRGAYEQYF
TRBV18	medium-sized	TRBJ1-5	CASSPGDGNQPQHF
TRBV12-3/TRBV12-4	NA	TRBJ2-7	CASSRWGGYEQYF
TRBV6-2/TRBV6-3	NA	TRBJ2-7	CASSYWGQIGGEQYF
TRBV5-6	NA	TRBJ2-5	CASSSDMEPRTQYF
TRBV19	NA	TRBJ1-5	CASTPQGAGNQPQHF
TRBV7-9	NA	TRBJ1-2	CASSGQGKDYGYTF
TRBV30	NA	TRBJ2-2	CAWRTGWDRPYTGELFF
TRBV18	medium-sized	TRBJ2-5	CASSPGTPQETQYF
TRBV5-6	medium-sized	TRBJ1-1	CASSLQGSTEAFF
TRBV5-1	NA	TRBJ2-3	CASSLGGAAGDTQYF
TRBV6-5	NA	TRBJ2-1	CASSYFSGGAYNEQFF
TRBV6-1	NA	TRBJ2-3	CASIRGGVRVQDTQYF
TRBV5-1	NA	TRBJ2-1	CASSLVASEGEQFF
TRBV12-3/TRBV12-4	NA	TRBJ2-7	CASSLNRPYEQYF
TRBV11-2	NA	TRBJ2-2	CASSLSYTGELFF
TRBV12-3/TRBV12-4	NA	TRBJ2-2	CASSLVAGGPSNTGELFF
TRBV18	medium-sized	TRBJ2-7	CASSPPAGAYEQYF
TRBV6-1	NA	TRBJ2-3	CASRTSGNTDTQYF